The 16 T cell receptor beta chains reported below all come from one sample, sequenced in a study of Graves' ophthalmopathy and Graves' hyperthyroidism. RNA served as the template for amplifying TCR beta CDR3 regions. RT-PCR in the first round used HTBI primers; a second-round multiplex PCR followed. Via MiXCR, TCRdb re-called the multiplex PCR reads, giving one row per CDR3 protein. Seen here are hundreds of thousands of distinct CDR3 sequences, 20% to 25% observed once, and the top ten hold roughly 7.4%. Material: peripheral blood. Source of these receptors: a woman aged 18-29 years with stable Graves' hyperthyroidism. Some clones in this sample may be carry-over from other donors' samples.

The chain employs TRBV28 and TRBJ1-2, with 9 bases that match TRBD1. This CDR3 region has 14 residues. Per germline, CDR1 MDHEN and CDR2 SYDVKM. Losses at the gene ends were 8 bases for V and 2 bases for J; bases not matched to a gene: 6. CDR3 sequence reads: CASRRDRANYGYTF. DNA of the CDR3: TGTGCCAGCCGCCGGGACAGGGCGAACTATGGCTACACCTTC.

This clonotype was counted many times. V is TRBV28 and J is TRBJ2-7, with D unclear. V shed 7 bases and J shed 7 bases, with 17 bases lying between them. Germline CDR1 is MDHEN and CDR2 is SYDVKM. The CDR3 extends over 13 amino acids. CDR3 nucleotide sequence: TGTGCCAGCACTAAGGGTCAATCGCGAGAGCAGTACTTC. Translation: CASTKGQSREQYF.

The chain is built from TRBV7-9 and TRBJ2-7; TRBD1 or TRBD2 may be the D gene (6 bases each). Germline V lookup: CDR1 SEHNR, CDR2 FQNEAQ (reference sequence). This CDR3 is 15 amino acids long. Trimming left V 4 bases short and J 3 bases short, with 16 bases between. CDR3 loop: CASSSPPRGDYEQYF. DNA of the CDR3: TGTGCCAGCAGCTCTCCCCCTAGGGGGGACTACGAGCAGTACTTC.

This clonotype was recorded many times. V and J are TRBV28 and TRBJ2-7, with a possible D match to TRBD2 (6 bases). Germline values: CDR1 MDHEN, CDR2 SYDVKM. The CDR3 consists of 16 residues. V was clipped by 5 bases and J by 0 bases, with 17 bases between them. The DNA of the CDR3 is TGTGCCAGCAGTCTTACACCGGGACTTAGCTCCTACGAGCAGTACTTC. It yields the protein CASSLTPGLSSYEQYF.

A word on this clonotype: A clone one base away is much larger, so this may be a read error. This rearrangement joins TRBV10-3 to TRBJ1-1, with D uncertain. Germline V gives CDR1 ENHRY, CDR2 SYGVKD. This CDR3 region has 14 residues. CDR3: CAISDPAKNTESFF. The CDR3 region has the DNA TGTGCCATCAGTGATCCGGCAAAGAACACTGAATCTTTCTTT.

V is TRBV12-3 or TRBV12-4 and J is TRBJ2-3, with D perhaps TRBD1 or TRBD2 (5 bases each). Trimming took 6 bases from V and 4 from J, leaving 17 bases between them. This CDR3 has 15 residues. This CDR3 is CASSTQGRAADTQYF. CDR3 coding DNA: TGTGCCAGCAGCACTCAGGGACGGGCGGCAGATACGCAGTATTTT.

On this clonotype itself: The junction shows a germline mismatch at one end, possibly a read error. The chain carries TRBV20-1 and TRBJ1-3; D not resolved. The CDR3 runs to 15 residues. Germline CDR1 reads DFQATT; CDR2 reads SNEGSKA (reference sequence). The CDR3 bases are TGCAGTGCTAGAGTCGCGGCTATCTCTGGAAACACTATATATTTT. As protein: CSARVAAISGNTIYF.

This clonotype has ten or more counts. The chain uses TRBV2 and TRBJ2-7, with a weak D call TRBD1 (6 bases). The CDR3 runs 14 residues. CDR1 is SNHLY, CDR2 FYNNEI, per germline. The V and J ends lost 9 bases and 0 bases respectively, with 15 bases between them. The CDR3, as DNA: TGTGCCAGGGGGAAGGGACATAGCTCCTACGAGCAGTACTTC. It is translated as CARGKGHSSYEQYF.

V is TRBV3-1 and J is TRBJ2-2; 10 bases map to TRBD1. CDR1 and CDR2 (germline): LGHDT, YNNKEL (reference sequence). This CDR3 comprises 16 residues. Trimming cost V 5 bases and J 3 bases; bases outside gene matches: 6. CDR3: CASSYPGQGYTGELFF. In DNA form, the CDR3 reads TGTGCCAGCAGCTATCCGGGACAGGGGTACACCGGGGAGCTGTTTTTT. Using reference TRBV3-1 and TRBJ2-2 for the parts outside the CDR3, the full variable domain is DTAVSQTPKYLVTQMGNDKSIKCEQNLGHDTMYWYKQDSKKFLKIMFSYNNKELIINETVPNRFSPKSPDKAHLNLHINSLELGDSAVYFCASSYPGQGYTGELFFGEGSRLTVL.

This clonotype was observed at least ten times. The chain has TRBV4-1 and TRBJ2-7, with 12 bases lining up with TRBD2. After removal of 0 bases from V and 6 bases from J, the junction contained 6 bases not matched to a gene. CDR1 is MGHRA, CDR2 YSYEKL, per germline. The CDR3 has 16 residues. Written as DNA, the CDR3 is TGCGCCAGCAGCCAAGATCGGGCGGGACTAGCGGGCGAGCAGTACTTC. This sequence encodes CASSQDRAGLAGEQYF.

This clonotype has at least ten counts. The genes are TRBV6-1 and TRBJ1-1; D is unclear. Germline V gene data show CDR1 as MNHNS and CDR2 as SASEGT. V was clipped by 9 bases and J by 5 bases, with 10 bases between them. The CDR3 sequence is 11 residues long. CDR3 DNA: TGTGCCAGTCTGGGTGGAACTGAAGCTTTCTTT. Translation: CASLGGTEAFF.

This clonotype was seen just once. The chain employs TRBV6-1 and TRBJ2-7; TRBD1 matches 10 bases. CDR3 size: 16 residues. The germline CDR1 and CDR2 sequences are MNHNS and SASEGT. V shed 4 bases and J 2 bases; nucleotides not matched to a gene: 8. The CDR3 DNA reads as TGTGCCAGCAGTGTTGGGGGGGACAGGGGTGCCTACGAGCAGTACTTC. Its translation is CASSVGGDRGAYEQYF.

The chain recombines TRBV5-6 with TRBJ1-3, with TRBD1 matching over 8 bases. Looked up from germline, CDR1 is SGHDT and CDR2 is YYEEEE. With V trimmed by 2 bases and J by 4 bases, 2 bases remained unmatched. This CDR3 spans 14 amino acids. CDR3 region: CASSFGTGGNTIYF. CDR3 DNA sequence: TGTGCCAGCAGCTTCGGGACAGGCGGAAACACCATATATTTT.

CDR3 sequence (DNA): TGTGCCAGCAGTGACTCCGGGGGGCTAACCTACAATGAGCAGTTCTTC. This sequence encodes CASSDSGGLTYNEQFF. This chain connects TRBV6-4 to TRBJ2-1; weak D call: TRBD2 (7 bases). Trimming left V 0 bases short and J 2 bases short, with 11 bases between. The germline CDR1 and CDR2 sequences are MRHNA and SNTAGT. The CDR3 extends over 16 amino acids.

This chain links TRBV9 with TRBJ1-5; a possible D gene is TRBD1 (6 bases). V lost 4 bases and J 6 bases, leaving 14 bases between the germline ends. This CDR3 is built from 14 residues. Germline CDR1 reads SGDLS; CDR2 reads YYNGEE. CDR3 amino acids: CASSPTGQPQPQHF. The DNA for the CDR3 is TGTGCCAGCAGCCCTACAGGGCAACCTCAGCCCCAGCATTTT.

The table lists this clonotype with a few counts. The CDR3 reads CASRTYGTASYGYTF. The CDR3 DNA sequence: TGTGCCAGCAGAACCTACGGGACAGCGTCCTATGGCTACACCTTC. V and J are TRBV12-3 or TRBV12-4 and TRBJ1-2; 7 bases line up with TRBD1. This CDR3 comprises 15 residues. V was clipped by 6 bases and J by 4 bases; unmatched bases: 11.